These 8 T cell receptor beta chains share one sample of origin, sequenced in a study of regulatory T cells in long-lasting Graves disease. As for time point: newly diagnosed GD, antithyroid drugs for less than 3 months. Isolated PBMC RNA provided the starting material for the TCR library. Arm-PCR of CDR3 regions and iRepertoire HTBI primers were the basis on which TCR beta libraries were built. TCRdb independently ran MiXCR on the multiplex PCR reads; one entry per CDR3 protein. The data contain about 470,000 distinct CDR3 sequences, about 17% of them singletons. These sequences were also reported in another study, on T cells in Graves' hyperthyroidism and ophthalmopathy.

Source: peripheral blood mononuclear cells (PBMCs), taken at new diagnosis, from a patient treated with antithyroid drugs. These receptors all come from a man aged 40-49 years with Graves disease.

In its sample, this clonotype was seen many times. The CDR3 loop is CASSEGQGGIEQYF. CDR3 sequence (DNA): TGTGCCAGCAGTGAGGGACAGGGGGGAATCGAGCAGTACTTC. The chain couples TRBV2 to TRBJ2-7; 11 bases map to TRBD1. CDR3 length: 14 residues. Germline V lookup: CDR1 SNHLY, CDR2 FYNNEI. V lost 3 bases to trimming and J lost 6 bases; unmatched junction nucleotides: 4.

This clonotype was seen many times. The CDR3 sequence: CASSPSGPSSYEQYF. The DNA for the CDR3 is TGCGCCAGCAGTCCTAGCGGGCCTAGCTCCTACGAGCAGTACTTC. This sequence joins TRBV10-1 and TRBJ2-7; 8 bases are a match to TRBD2. The CDR3 is 15 amino acids. After removal of 5 bases from V and 0 bases from J, the junction contained 6 bases not matched to a gene. CDR1 and CDR2 (germline): WNHNN, SYGVQD (reference sequence).

V gene TRBV6-1 combines with J gene TRBJ2-7; 7 bases are shared with TRBD2. Germline loops: CDR1 MNHNS, CDR2 SASEGT. This CDR3 contains 19 residues. The J segment lost 3 bases and the V segment lost 6 bases, leaving 23 bases of the junction unmatched. CDR3 nucleotides: TGTGCCAGCAGCCCGCAAAGACCGGGACTACCTCGAACAAACTACGAGCAGTACTTC. Encoded protein: CASSPQRPGLPRTNYEQYF.

This clonotype was seen a few times. This rearrangement joins TRBV15 to TRBJ1-4; D is possibly TRBD1 (5 bases). Deletions cut 0 bases from V and 8 bases from J, with 10 bases between. Per the germline V gene, CDR1 is LNHNV and CDR2 is YYDKDF (reference sequence). The CDR3 is made up of 14 amino acids. The CDR3 coding sequence is TGTGCCACCAGCAGAGATCAGGGCCAAGAAAAACTGTTTTTT. Translated, it gives CATSRDQGQEKLFF.

The chain is built from TRBV7-8 and TRBJ1-6; TRBD1 agrees at 10 bases. The length of the CDR3 is 15 residues. Germline CDR1 is SGHVS and CDR2 is FQNEAQ. After removal of 6 bases from V and 10 bases from J, the junction contained 9 bases not matched to a gene. The CDR3 DNA follows: TGTGCCAGCAGACACCGACAGGGGGCGCGGTCACCCCTCCACTTT. Its protein is CASRHRQGARSPLHF.

The V gene is TRBV7-9, the J gene TRBJ1-4, with TRBD1 as a possible D gene (5 bases). CDR3 length: 13 amino acids. V was cut by 9 bases and J by 4 bases, with 12 bases left in between. Germline CDR1 is SEHNR and CDR2 is FQNEAQ (reference sequence). CDR3 sequence (DNA): TGTGCCAGTCTCCGGGACGGTAATGAAAAACTGTTTTTT. It is translated as CASLRDGNEKLFF.

The V call is TRBV12-3 or TRBV12-4, the J call TRBJ2-3; D gene ambiguous. There are 15 residues in the CDR3. Trimming shortened V by 4 bases and J by 2 bases, and 13 bases separated the two germline ends. The CDR3 coding sequence is TGTGCCAGCAGTTCGGGCCACCCGAACACAGATACGCAGTATTTT. Its translation: CASSSGHPNTDTQYF.

This clonotype was seen repeatedly, ten times or more. In nucleotides, the CDR3 is TGTGCCAGCAGCCCGACGGGGTACAATCTGTACGAGCAGTACTTC. It yields the protein CASSPTGYNLYEQYF. This rearrangement joins TRBV7-2 to TRBJ2-7; tentatively, D is TRBD2 (5 bases). Germline V lookup: CDR1 SGHTA, CDR2 FQGNSA. The CDR3 is made up of 15 amino acids. With 5 bases removed from V and 4 bases from J, the gap between germline ends came to 18 bases. Based on the CDR3 plus reference TRBV7-2 and TRBJ2-7, the full variable domain is GAGVSQSPSNKVTEKGKDVELRCDPISGHTALYWYRQSLGQGLEFLIYFQGNSAPDKSGLPSDRFSAERTGGSVSTLTIQRTQQEDSAVYLCASSPTGYNLYEQYFGPGTRLTVT.